This TCR beta chain was captured by sequencing in a study of cytomegalovirus exposure and HLA in healthy donors. Overall study results and limits: In a later analysis, HLA-associated beta chains showed higher expansion and lower generation probabilities than comparable chains. Later analysis showed most CMV-associated TCR beta chains appearing HLA-restricted.

The CDR3 is made up of 14 amino acids. Germline V lookup: CDR1 MNHEY, CDR2 SMNVEV (reference sequence). Losses at the gene ends were 4 bases for V and 2 bases for J; bases not matched to a gene: 2. PCR used 60 Vbeta primers and 13 Jbeta primers. Only in-frame clones appear in the TCRdb table, and some are missing; sequencing was by immunoSEQ multiplex PCR. The sample gives about 190,000 clones, roughly four fifths of which show up once; approximately 3.1% is in the top ten. Notes on this clone: The antigen is undetermined.

V and J are TRBV27 and TRBJ2-7, with TRBD1 matching over 10 bases. Sequenced material: PBMCs. This TCR was sampled from a woman aged 30 to 39 in good health and CMV-seropositive. Here the CDR3 DNA reads TGTGCCAGCAGTTCGGGACAGGGGACCTACGAGCAGTACTTC. It encodes CASSSGQGTYEQYF.